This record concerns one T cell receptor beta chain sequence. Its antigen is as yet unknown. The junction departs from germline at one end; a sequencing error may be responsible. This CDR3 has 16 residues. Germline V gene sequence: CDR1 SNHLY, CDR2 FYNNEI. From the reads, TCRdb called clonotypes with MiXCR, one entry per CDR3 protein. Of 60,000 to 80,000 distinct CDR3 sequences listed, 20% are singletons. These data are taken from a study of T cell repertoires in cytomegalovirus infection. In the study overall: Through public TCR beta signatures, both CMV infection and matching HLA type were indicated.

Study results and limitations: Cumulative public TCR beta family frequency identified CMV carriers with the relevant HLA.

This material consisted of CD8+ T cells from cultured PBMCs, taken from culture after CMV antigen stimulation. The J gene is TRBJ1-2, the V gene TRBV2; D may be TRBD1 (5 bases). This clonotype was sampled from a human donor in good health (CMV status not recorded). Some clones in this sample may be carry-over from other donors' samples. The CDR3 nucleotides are TGTGCCAGCAGTGAAATTTTTAGGACATCAACCGATGGCTACACTTTC. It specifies CASSEIFRTSTDGYTF.